The clone carrying this T cell receptor (beta chain) showed up many times. Antigen unknown. Time point in this sample: newly diagnosed GD, antithyroid drugs for less than 3 months. Isolated PBMC RNA provided the starting material for the TCR library. This sample is part of a study of regulatory T cells in long-lasting Graves disease. Overall study: Newly diagnosed Graves' patients had taken antithyroid drugs under 3 months.

Study conclusions and caveats: Favored gene segments in persistent disease were TRBV28, TRBJ1-2 and TRBJ2-5. Persistent Graves' patients showed less TCR diversity than newly diagnosed ones.

iRepertoire HTBI primers and Arm-PCR of CDR3 regions built TCR beta libraries. TCRdb redid the calling of the multiplex PCR reads with MiXCR, one entry per CDR3 protein. The sample carries about 500,000 distinct CDR3 sequences, about 17% recorded once. The V and J ends lost 6 bases and 0 bases respectively, with 18 bases between them. This CDR3 contains 16 residues. CDR1 and CDR2 from the germline V gene are MDHEN and SYDVKM. The same sample was also studied in work on T cells in Graves' hyperthyroidism and ophthalmopathy. As that study records: TCR CDR3 underwent first-round RT-PCR with the HTBI primer set.

Sequencing used peripheral blood mononuclear cells (PBMCs), obtained at new diagnosis, from a patient treated with antithyroid drugs. The origin of this receptor is a man aged 40-49 years with Graves disease. The chain has TRBV28 and TRBJ2-7; D is perhaps TRBD2 (5 bases). The CDR3: CASRLLVGGYSYEQYF. The CDR3 DNA follows: TGTGCCAGCAGGCTTTTGGTCGGCGGGTACTCCTACGAGCAGTACTTC.